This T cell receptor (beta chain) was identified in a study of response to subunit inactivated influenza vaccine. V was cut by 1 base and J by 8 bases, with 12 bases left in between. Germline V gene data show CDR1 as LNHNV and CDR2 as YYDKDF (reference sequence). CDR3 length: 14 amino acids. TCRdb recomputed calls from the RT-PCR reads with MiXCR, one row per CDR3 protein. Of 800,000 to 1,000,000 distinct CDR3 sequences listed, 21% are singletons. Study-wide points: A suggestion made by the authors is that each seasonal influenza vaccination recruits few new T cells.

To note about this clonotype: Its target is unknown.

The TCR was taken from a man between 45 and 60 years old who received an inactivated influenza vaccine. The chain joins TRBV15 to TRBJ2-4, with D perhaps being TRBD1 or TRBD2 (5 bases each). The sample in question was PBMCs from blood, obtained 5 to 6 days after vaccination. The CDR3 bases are TGTGCCACCAGCAGAGTTGGGGGAGTGGACATTCAGTACTTC. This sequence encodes CATSRVGGVDIQYF.